These T cell receptor beta chains were read from a single sample in a study of blood T cell repertoires in COVID-19. The protocol was immunoSEQ multiplex PCR, while the TCRdb copy is restricted to in-frame clones and leaves out a portion. The sample lists tens of thousands of clones, about 88% seen once, with roughly a fifth in the top ten. The sample was peripheral blood. Source of these receptors: a woman in her fifties or sixties with active or convalescent COVID-19. CDR3s include the opening cysteine and the closing phenylalanine or tryptophan. The D gene is left open where the match is weak. Not every row has a clone size; where given, it reads once, few, many or a size class.

NA | TRBJ2-7 | NA | 16 | TRBV28 | CASSLWQGQASYEQYF | TGTGCCAGCAGTTTATGGCAGGGACAAGCCTCCTACGAGCAGTACTTC
NA | TRBJ2-2 | NA | 14 | TRBV4-1 | CASSYRQLAGELFF | TGCGCCAGCAGCTACCGACAGCTAGCCGGGGAGCTGTTTTTT
NA | TRBJ1-3 | TRBD1 | 15 | TRBV5-1 | CASSLAGQAGNTIYF | TGCGCCAGCAGCTTGGCGGGACAGGCTGGAAACACCATATATTTT
NA | TRBJ1-5 | NA | 14 | TRBV2 | CASSNRRGRQPQHF | TGTGCCAGCAGTAACAGGAGAGGACGGCAGCCCCAGCATTTT
NA | TRBJ1-1 | NA | 14 | TRBV28 | CASSLGGAQTEAFF | TGTGCCAGCAGTTTAGGGGGGGCACAGACTGAAGCTTTCTTT
NA | TRBJ1-1 | NA | 13 | TRBV7-9 | CASSPQGDTEAFF | TGTGCCAGCAGCCCACAGGGAGACACTGAAGCTTTCTTT
NA | TRBJ1-6 | NA | 16 | TRBV4-1 | CASSQVESISNSPLHF | TGCGCCAGCAGCCAAGTTGAGTCTATATCTAATTCACCCCTCCACTTT
NA | TRBJ2-5 | NA | 12 | TRBV2 | CASSVRQETQYF | TGTGCCAGCAGTGTTCGGCAAGAGACCCAGTACTTC
NA | TRBJ2-5 | NA | 13 | TRBV5-6 | CASSSGGQETQYF | TGTGCCAGCAGCTCCGGGGGACAAGAGACCCAGTACTTC
NA | TRBJ2-7 | NA | 15 | TRBV7-3 | CASSLLRRENYEQYF | TGTGCCAGCAGCTTACTCCGGCGGGAAAACTACGAGCAGTACTTC
NA | TRBJ2-3 | TRBD1 | 14 | TRBV5-6 | CASSLQGFTDTQYF | TGTGCCAGCAGTTTACAGGGGTTCACAGATACGCAGTATTTT
NA | TRBJ1-1 | NA | 15 | TRBV2 | CASTLSQGGITEAFF | TGTGCCAGCACCCTTTCCCAGGGAGGAATCACTGAAGCTTTCTTT
few | TRBJ2-3 | NA | 11 | TRBV12-3/TRBV12-4 | CASKVRDTQYF | TGTGCCAGCAAAGTGCGTGATACGCAGTATTTT
once | TRBJ2-7 | TRBD1 | 15 | TRBV5-1 | CASRTEGGLTYEQYF | TGCGCCAGCAGGACGGAAGGGGGCCTAACCTACGAGCAGTACTTC
NA | TRBJ1-4 | TRBD1 | 14 | TRBV19 | CGTGTGATNEKLFF | TGTGGGACAGGGACCGGTGCAACTAATGAAAAACTGTTTTTT
NA | TRBJ2-7 | NA | 15 | TRBV9 | CASSVTLDSTYEQYF | TGTGCCAGCAGCGTAACCCTGGACAGTACCTACGAGCAGTACTTC
few | TRBJ1-2 | TRBD1 | 13 | TRBV28 | CASSSGQNYGYTF | TGTGCCAGCAGCTCGGGACAGAACTATGGCTACACCTTC
NA | TRBJ1-1 | NA | 15 | TRBV29-1 | CSVDTEDTRTPEAFF | TGCAGCGTTGACACCGAAGACACACGAACGCCTGAAGCTTTCTTT
NA | TRBJ2-7 | NA | 14 | TRBV5-6 | CASSLLQGLYEQYF | TGTGCCAGCAGCCTGCTACAGGGTCTCTACGAGCAGTACTTC
NA | TRBJ2-7 | TRBD2 | 12 | TRBV10-1 | CASRQLAGEQYF | TGCGCCAGCAGACAACTAGCGGGAGAGCAGTACTTC
NA | TRBJ1-1 | NA | 16 | TRBV3-1/TRBV3-2 | CASSQRGRANREGAFF | TGTGCCAGCAGCCAGCGTGGCAGGGCAAACCGGGAGGGAGCTTTCTTT
NA | TRBJ1-2 | TRBD1 | 14 | TRBV19 | CASTTWDRDYGYTF | TGTGCCAGTACCACGTGGGACAGGGATTATGGCTACACCTTC
NA | TRBJ1-5 | NA | 13 | TRBV9 | CASSVQGHQPQHF | TGTGCCAGCAGCGTACAGGGTCATCAGCCCCAGCATTTT
NA | TRBJ2-2 | NA | 13 | TRBV25-1 | CASSPRRAGELFF | TGTGCCAGCAGTCCCCGCCGAGCCGGGGAGCTGTTTTTT
NA | TRBJ2-7 | NA | 13 | TRBV10-3 | CAISDFGSYEQYF | TGTGCCATCAGTGACTTCGGCTCCTACGAGCAGTACTTC
NA | TRBJ1-2 | NA | 15 | TRBV5-1 | CASSLDAGDRYGYTF | TGCGCCAGCAGCTTGGATGCCGGGGATCGCTATGGCTACACCTTC
NA | TRBJ2-7 | TRBD1 | 11 | TRBV27 | CASSFKTGDDF | TGTGCCAGCAGTTTTAAGACAGGGGACGACTTC
NA | TRBJ1-2 | TRBD1 | 15 | TRBV27 | CASGGGDSDTFGYTF | TGTGCCTCGGGCGGGGGGGACAGTGATACTTTTGGCTACACCTTC
once | TRBJ2-7 | NA | 12 | TRBV5-6 | CASSLGRDEQYF | TGTGCCAGCAGCTTGGGCAGGGACGAGCAGTACTTC
NA | TRBJ2-1 | NA | 13 | TRBV5-8 | CASSLMARGEQFF | TGTGCCAGCAGCTTAATGGCTAGGGGTGAGCAGTTCTTC
NA | TRBJ2-3 | TRBD2 | 14 | TRBV6-5 | CASSYGDYSDTQYF | TGTGCCAGCAGTTACGGGGACTACTCCGATACGCAGTATTTT
few | TRBJ1-4 | NA | 15 | TRBV9 | CASSHDSSTNEKLFF | TGTGCCAGCAGTCATGACTCCTCAACTAATGAAAAACTGTTTTTT
few | TRBJ1-1 | NA | 13 | TRBV11-2 | CASSLGAYLEAFF | TGTGCCAGCAGCTTAGGGGCCTACTTAGAAGCTTTCTTT
NA | TRBJ1-2 | NA | 14 | TRBV24-1 | CATSESGFNYGYTF | TGTGCCACCAGTGAATCGGGGTTTAACTATGGCTACACCTTC
NA | TRBJ2-6 | TRBD2 | 17 | TRBV5-1 | CASSVRAGNSGANVLTF | TGCGCCAGCAGTGTGAGAGCGGGGAACTCTGGGGCCAACGTCCTGACTTTC
NA | TRBJ1-2 | TRBD1 | 15 | TRBV6-5 | CASSLPGQGVGGYTF | TGTGCCAGCAGTCTTCCGGGACAGGGGGTAGGAGGCTACACCTTC
NA | TRBJ1-6 | NA | 16 | TRBV5-1 | CASSWRQQGENSPLHF | TGCGCCAGCAGCTGGCGGCAACAGGGTGAGAATTCACCCCTCCACTTT